This TCR beta chain came from a study of beta chain features in type 1 diabetes. Study-level points and caveats: The study found that naive, central memory and Treg TCRB repertoires appeared more similar in patients than in healthy donors. In cDNA sequencing, cells with high TCR expression could be over-represented. Type 1 diabetes patients had moderately but significantly shorter TCRB CDR3s in all four CD4+ subsets.

V lost 2 bases and J 0 bases, leaving 8 bases between the germline ends. This CDR3 region has 15 residues. Per the germline V gene, CDR1 is ENHRY and CDR2 is SYGVKD. Since all of the isolated RNA was reverse transcribed, expressed TCRB transcripts were what got sequenced. Using immunoSEQ multiplex PCR, the repertoire was profiled, and TCRdb retains in-frame clones only, with some absent. The sample records some 140,000 clones, around 9% being singletons. CD45RO/CCR7/CD25/CD127/CD95/CD27 sorting isolated CD4+ naive, central memory, regulatory and stem cell-like memory cells. In the case of this clone: Its antigen is still unknown. Other DNA sequences within the sample encode an identical CDR3.

The sample taken for sequencing was central memory CD4+ T cells from blood. The chain links TRBV10-3 to TRBJ1-5; D possibly corresponds to TRBD1 (5 bases). This receptor was obtained from a man aged 25 to 45 with type 1 diabetes. This CDR3 is CAISEGAYSNQPQHF. The CDR3 coding sequence is TGTGCCATCAGTGAGGGGGCGTATAGCAATCAGCCCCAGCATTTT.